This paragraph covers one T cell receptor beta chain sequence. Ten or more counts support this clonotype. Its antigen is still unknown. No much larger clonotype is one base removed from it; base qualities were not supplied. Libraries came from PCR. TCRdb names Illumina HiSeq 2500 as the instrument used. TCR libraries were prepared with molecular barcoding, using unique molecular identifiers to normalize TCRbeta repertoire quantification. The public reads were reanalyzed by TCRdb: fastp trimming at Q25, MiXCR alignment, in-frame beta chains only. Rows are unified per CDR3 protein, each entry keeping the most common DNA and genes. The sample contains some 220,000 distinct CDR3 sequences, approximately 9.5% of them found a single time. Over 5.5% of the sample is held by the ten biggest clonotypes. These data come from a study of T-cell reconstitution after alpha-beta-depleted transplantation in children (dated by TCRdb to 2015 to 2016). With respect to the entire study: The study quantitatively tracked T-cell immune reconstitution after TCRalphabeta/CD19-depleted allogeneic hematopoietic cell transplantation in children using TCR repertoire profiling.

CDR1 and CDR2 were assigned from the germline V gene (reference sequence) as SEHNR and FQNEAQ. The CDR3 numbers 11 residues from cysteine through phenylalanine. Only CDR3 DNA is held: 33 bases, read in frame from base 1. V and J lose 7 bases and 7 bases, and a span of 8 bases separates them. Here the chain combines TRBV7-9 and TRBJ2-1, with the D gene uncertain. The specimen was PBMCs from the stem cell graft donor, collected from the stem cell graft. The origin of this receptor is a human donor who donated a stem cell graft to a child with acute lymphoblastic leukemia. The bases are TGTGCCAGCACCCTGGTTAATGAGCAGTTCTTC. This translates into CASTLVNEQFF.